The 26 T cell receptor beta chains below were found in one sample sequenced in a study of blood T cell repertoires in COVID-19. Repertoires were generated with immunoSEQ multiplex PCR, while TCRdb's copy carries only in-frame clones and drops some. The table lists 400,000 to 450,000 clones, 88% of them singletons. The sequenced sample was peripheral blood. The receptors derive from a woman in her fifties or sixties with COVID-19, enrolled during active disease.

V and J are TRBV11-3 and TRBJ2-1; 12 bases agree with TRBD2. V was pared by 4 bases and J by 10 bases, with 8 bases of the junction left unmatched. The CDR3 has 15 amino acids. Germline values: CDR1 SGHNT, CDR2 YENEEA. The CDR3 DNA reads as TGTGCCAGCAGCTCCGGGACTAGCGGGCCGGAGGAGCAGTTCTTC. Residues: CASSSGTSGPEEQFF.

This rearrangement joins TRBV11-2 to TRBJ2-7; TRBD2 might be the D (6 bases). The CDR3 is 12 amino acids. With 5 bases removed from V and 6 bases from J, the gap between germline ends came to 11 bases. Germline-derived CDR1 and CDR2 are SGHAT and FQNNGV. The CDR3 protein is CASSPLGSEQYF. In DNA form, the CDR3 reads TGTGCCAGCAGCCCTCTCGGGAGCGAGCAGTACTTC.

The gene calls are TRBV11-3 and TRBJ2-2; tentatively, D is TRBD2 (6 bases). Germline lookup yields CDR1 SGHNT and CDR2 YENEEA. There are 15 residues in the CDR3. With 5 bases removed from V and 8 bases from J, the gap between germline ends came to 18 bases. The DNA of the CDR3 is TGTGCCAGCAGCCCCGGGACGGGGGATCGAGGGGAGCTGTTTTTT. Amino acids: CASSPGTGDRGELFF.

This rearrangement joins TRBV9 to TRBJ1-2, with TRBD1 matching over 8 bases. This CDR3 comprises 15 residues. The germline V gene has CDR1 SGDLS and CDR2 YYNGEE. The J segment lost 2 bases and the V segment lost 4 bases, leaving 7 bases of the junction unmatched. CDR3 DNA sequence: TGTGCCAGCAGCCCGTTGGGACAGGCGAACTATGGCTACACCTTC. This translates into CASSPLGQANYGYTF. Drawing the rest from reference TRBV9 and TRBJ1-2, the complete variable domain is DSGVTQTPKHLITATGQRVTLRCSPRSGDLSVYWYQQSLDQGLQFLIQYYNGEERAKGNILERFSAQQFPDLHSELNLSSLELGDSALYFCASSPLGQANYGYTFGSGTRLTVV.

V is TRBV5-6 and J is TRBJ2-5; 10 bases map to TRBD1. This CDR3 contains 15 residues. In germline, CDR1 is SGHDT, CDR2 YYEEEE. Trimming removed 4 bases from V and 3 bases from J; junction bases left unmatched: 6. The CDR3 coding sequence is TGTGCCAGCAGCCTAATGACAGGGGGCAAAGAGACCCAGTACTTC. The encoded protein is CASSLMTGGKETQYF.

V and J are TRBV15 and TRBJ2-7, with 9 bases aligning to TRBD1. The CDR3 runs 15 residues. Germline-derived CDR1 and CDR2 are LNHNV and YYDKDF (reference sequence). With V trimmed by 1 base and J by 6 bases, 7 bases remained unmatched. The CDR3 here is CATSRGGDRVAEQYF. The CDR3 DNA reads TGTGCCACCAGCAGAGGGGGGGACAGGGTTGCCGAGCAGTACTTC.

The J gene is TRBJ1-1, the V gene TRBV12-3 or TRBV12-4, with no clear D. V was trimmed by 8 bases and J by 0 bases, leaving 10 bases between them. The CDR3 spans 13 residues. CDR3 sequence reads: CASSTPVNTEAFF. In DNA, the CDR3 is TGTGCCAGCTCGACACCTGTGAACACTGAAGCTTTCTTT.

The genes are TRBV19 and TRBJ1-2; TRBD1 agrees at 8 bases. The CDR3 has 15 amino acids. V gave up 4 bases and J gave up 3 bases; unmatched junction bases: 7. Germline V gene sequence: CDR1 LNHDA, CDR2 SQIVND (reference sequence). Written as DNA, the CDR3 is TGTGCCAGTAGTACCGTTCAGGGGGCGGACTATGGCTACACCTTC. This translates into CASSTVQGADYGYTF.

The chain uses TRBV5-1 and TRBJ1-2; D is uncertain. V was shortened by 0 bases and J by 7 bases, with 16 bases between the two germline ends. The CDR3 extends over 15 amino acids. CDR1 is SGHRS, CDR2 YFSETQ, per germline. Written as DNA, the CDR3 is TGCGCCAGCAGCTTGGGGCAGACGCTACTACCTGGCTACACCTTC. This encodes CASSLGQTLLPGYTF.

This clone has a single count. The CDR3 sequence is CAWSHKGTANTIYF. CDR3 nucleotides: TGTGCCTGGAGTCATAAAGGGACAGCAAACACCATATATTTT. This sequence joins TRBV30 and TRBJ1-3, with 7 bases matching TRBD1. The CDR3 has 14 residues. The trim removed 2 bases at V and 6 bases at J, leaving 7 bases unmatched. In germline, CDR1 is GTSNPN, CDR2 SVGIG (reference sequence).

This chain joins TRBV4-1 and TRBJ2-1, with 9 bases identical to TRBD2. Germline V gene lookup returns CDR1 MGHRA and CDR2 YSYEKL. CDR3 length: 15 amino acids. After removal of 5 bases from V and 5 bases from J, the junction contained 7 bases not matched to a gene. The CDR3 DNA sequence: TGCGCCAGCAGCTGGCGGGGGGGCCGGGACAATGAGCAGTTCTTC. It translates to CASSWRGGRDNEQFF.

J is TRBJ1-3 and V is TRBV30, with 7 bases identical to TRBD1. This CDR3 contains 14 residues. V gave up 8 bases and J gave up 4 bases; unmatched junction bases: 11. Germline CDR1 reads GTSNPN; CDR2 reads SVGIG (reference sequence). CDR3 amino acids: CARSTSGGGNTIYF. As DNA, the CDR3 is TGTGCCCGCTCCACCTCAGGGGGAGGAAACACCATATATTTT.

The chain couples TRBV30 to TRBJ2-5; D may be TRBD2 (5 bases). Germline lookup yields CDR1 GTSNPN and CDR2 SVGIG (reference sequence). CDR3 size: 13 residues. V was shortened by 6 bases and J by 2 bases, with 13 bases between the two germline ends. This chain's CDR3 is CACSRGYQETQYF. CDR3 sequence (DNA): TGTGCCTGCTCCCGGGGATATCAAGAGACCCAGTACTTC. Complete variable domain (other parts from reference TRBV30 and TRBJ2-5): SQTIHQWPATLVQPVGSPLSLECTVEGTSNPNLYWYRQAAGRGLQLLFYSVGIGQISSEVPQNLSASRPQDRQFILSSKKLLLSDSGFYLCACSRGYQETQYFGPGTRLLVL.

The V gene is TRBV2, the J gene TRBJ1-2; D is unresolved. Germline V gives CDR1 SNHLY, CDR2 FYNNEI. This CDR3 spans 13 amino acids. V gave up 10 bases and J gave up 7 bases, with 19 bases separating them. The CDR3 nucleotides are TGTGCCAACTCCCTGACTAAGACGGGTGGCTACACCTTC. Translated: CANSLTKTGGYTF.

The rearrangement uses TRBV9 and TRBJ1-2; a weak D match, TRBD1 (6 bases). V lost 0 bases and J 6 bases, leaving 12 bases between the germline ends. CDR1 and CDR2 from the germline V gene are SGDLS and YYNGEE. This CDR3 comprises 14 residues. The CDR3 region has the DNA TGTGCCAGCAGCGTAGGTCTGGGGGCGAATGGCTACACCTTC. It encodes CASSVGLGANGYTF.

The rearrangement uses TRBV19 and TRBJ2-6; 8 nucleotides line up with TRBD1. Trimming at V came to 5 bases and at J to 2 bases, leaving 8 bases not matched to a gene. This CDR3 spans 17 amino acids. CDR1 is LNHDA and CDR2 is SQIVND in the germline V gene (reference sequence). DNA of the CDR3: TGTGCCAGTAGTGCACGACAGGGGCTGACTGGGGCCAACGTCCTGACTTTC. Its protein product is CASSARQGLTGANVLTF.

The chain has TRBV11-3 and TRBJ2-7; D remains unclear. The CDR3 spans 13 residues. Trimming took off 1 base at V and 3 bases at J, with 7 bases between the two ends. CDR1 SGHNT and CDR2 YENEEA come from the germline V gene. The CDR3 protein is CASSLGSNYEQYF. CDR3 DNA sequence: TGTGCCAGCAGCTTAGGGTCTAACTACGAGCAGTACTTC.

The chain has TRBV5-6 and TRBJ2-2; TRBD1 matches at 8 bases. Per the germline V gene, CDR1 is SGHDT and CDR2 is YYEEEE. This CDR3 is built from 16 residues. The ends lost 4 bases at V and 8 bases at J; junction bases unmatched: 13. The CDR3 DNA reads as TGTGCCAGCAGCCACCAGACAGGGGCGGTGGTTGGGGAGCTGTTTTTT. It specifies CASSHQTGAVVGELFF.

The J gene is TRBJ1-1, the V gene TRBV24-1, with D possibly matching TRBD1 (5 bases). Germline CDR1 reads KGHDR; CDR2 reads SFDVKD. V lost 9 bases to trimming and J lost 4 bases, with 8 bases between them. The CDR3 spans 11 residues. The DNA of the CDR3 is TGTGCCACCCGGCAGGGCACTGAAGCTTTCTTT. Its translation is CATRQGTEAFF.

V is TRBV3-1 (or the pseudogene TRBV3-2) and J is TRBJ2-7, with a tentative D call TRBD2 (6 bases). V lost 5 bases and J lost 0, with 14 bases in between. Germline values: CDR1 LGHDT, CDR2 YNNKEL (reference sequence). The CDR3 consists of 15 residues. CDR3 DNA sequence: TGTGCCAGCAGCTTGAAGGCGGGGAGCTCCTACGAGCAGTACTTC. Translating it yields CASSLKAGSSYEQYF.

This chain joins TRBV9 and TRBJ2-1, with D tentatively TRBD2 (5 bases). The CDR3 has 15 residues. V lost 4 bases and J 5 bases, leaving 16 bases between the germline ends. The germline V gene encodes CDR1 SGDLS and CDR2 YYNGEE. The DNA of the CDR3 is TGTGCCAGCAGCCCTTCGGGGTTTGCGAACAATGAGCAGTTCTTC. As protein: CASSPSGFANNEQFF.

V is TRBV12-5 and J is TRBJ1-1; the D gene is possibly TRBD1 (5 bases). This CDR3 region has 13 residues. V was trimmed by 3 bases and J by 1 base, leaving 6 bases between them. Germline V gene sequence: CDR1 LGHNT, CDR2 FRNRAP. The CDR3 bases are TGTGCTAGTGGTTTAAGGGGGAACACTGAAGCTTTCTTT. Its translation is CASGLRGNTEAFF.

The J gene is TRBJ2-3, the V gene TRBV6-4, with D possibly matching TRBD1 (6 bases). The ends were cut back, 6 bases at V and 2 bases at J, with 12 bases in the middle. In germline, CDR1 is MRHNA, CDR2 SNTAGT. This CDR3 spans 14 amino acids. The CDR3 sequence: CASSPGHHTDTQYF. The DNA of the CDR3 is TGTGCCAGCAGCCCGGGACACCACACAGATACGCAGTATTTT.

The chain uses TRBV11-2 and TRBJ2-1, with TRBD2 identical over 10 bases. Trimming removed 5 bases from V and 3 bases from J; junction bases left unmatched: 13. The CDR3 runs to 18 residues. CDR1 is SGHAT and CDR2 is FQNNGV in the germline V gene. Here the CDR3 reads CASSPGLAGVRSYNEQFF. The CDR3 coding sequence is TGTGCCAGCAGCCCGGGCCTAGCGGGGGTAAGAAGCTACAATGAGCAGTTCTTC.

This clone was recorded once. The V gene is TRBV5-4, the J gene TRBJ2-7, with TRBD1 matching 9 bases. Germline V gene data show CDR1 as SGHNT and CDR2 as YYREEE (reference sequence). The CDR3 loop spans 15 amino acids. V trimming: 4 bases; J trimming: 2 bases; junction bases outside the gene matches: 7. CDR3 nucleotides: TGTGCCAGCAGCCGACCGACAGGGGGGCCCTACGAGCAGTACTTC. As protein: CASSRPTGGPYEQYF.

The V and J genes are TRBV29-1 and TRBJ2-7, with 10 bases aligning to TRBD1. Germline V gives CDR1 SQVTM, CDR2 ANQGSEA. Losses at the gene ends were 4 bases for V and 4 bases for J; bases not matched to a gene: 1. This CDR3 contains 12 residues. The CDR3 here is CSVGTGGYEQYF. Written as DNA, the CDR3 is TGCAGCGTTGGGACAGGGGGTTACGAGCAGTACTTC.